This T cell receptor beta chain is drawn from a study of regulatory T cells in long-lasting Graves disease. Study results and limitations: TCR diversity was lower in persistent Graves' patients (versus newly diagnosed ones). It was in persistent disease that TRBV28, TRBJ1-2 and TRBJ2-5 were favored.

Time point defined: newly diagnosed GD, antithyroid drugs for less than 3 months. Making the TCR library involved RNA that had been extracted from PBMCs. This CDR3 contains 15 residues. The V gene end was trimmed by 0 bases and the J gene end by 8 bases; junction bases not matched to a gene: 5. From germline, CDR1 is KGHDR and CDR2 SFDVKD. Concerning this clonotype itself: Antigen specificity is unknown.

Assembly of TCR beta libraries relied on iRepertoire HTBI primers together with Arm-PCR of CDR3 regions. TCRdb analysed the multiplex PCR reads with MiXCR anew, one entry per CDR3 protein. Among some 490,000 distinct CDR3 sequences listed, around 12% were seen once. The same data also contributed to another study, on T cells in Graves' hyperthyroidism and ophthalmopathy.

The chain combines TRBV24-1 with TRBJ2-2; 7 bases are a match to TRBD1. The source was peripheral blood mononuclear cells (PBMCs), collected at new diagnosis, from a patient treated with antithyroid drugs. The TCR comes from a woman in her thirties with Graves disease. As DNA, the CDR3 is TGTGCCACCAGTGATTTGGGGGGACAGTTTGGGGAGCTGTTTTTT. It yields the protein CATSDLGGQFGELFF.